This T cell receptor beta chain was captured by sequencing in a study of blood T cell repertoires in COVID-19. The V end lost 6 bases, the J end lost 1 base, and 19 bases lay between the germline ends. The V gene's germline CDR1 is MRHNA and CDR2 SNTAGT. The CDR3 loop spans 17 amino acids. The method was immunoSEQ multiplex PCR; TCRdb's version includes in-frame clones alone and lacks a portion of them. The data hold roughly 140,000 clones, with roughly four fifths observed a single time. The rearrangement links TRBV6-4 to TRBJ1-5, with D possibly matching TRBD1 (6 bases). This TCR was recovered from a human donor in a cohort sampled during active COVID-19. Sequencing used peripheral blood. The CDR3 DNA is TGTGCCAGCAGGGGGCGGGGGGCCGAGGGAAGCAATCAGCCCCAGCATTTT. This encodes CASRGRGAEGSNQPQHF.